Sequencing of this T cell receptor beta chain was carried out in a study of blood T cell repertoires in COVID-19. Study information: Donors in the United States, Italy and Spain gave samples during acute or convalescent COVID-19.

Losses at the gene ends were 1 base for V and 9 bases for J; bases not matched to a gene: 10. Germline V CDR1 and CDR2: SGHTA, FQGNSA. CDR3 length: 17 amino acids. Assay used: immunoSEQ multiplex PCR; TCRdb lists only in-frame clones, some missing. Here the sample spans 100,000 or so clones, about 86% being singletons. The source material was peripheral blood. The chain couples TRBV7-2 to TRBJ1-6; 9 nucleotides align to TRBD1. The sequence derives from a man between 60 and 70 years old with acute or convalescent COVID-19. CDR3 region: CASSLEISGQGTSPLHF. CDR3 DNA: TGTGCCAGCAGCTTAGAGATATCGGGACAGGGTACTTCACCCCTCCACTTT.